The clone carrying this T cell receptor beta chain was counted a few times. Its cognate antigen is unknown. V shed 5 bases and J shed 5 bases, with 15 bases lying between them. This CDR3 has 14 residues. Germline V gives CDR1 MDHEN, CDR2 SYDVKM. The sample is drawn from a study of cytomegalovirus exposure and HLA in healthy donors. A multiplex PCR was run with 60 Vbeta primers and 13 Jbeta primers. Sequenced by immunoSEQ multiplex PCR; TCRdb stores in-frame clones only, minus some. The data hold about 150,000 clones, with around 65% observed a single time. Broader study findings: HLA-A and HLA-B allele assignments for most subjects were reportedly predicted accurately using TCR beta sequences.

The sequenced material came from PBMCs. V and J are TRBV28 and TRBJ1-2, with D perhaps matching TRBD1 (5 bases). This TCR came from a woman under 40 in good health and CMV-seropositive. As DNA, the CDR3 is TGTGCCAGCAGTGATCAGGGAACCCAATATGGCTACACCTTC. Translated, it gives CASSDQGTQYGYTF.